These 30 T cell receptor beta chains came from one sample sequenced in a study of cytomegalovirus exposure and HLA in healthy donors. Amplification used 60 Vbeta primers and 13 Jbeta primers. Clones were sequenced by immunoSEQ multiplex PCR, and TCRdb holds only the in-frame ones, with some missing. The repertoire has 77,000 or so clones, around 83% of them found once; the top ten carry over 15%. What was sequenced was PBMCs. The receptors here all came from a man between 65 and 85 years old in good health and CMV-seropositive.

The chain is built from TRBV4-3 and TRBJ2-7, with a weak D call TRBD1 (6 bases). V shed 3 bases and J shed 0 bases, with 12 bases lying between them. The germline gives CDR1 LGHNA, CDR2 YSLEER. The CDR3 is 15 amino acids. The CDR3 is CASSQGHNPSYEQYF. As DNA, the CDR3 is TGCGCCAGCAGCCAGGGACACAATCCCTCCTACGAGCAGTACTTC.

DNA for the CDR3: TGTGCCTGGGGGGCAGTTGGGACCGGGGAGCTGTTTTTT. It encodes CAWGAVGTGELFF. This chain links TRBV30 with TRBJ2-2, with D maybe TRBD1 (5 bases). CDR1 is GTSNPN, CDR2 SVGIG, per germline (reference sequence). V was clipped by 5 bases and J by 5 bases, with 12 bases between them. The CDR3 has 13 residues.

The J gene is TRBJ2-1, the V gene TRBV6-4, with 8 bases that match TRBD2. The CDR3 totals 16 residues. Germline values: CDR1 MRHNA, CDR2 SNTAGT. The J segment lost 5 bases and the V segment lost 3 bases, leaving 9 bases of the junction unmatched. The CDR3 DNA reads TGTGCCAGCAGTGAGGCGGGGGGTGCCTATAACAATGAGCAGTTCTTC. This codes for CASSEAGGAYNNEQFF.

The rearrangement uses TRBV12-5 and TRBJ2-5; TRBD1 matches at 8 bases. Germline V CDR1 and CDR2: LGHNT, FRNRAP. Trimming cost V 7 bases and J 2 bases; bases outside gene matches: 3. The CDR3 is 13 amino acids. CDR3 sequence (DNA): TGTGCTAGTGTTGGGACAGGACAAGAGACCCAGTACTTC. This encodes CASVGTGQETQYF.

Only one count was recorded for this clone. The chain couples TRBV5-4 to TRBJ2-3, with 10 bases identical to TRBD2. CDR1 and CDR2 from the germline V gene are SGHNT and YYREEE (reference sequence). There are 17 residues in the CDR3. V dropped 0 bases and J dropped 1; count of bases not matched to a gene: 5. The CDR3 DNA follows: TGTGCCAGCAGCTTGGCCGGGACTAGCGTAGGCACAGATACGCAGTATTTT. Translation: CASSLAGTSVGTDTQYF.

This clone was counted a few times. The chain links TRBV10-1 to TRBJ2-3; tentatively, D is TRBD2 (6 bases). The CDR3 covers 12 residues. Germline V gives CDR1 WNHNN, CDR2 SYGVQD (reference sequence). V dropped 4 bases and J dropped 9 bases, with 11 bases sitting between them. CDR3 DNA sequence: TGCGCCAGCAGTGGGCAAGGAGGGACGCAGTATTTT. It is translated as CASSGQGGTQYF.

The CDR3 region has the DNA TGTGCCAGCAGCTTACAGCGGGAGGCCCTGTGGCAAGAGACCCAGTACTTC. This sequence encodes CASSLQREALWQETQYF. J is TRBJ2-5 and V is TRBV7-9; 9 bases map to TRBD2. CDR1 SEHNR and CDR2 FQNEAQ come from the germline V gene (reference sequence). The CDR3 length is 17 residues. Trimming cost V 2 bases and J 2 bases; bases outside gene matches: 9.

V gene TRBV7-9 combines with J gene TRBJ1-4; TRBD1 might be the D (5 bases). The CDR3 length is 15 residues. Germline V gives CDR1 SEHNR, CDR2 FQNEAQ (reference sequence). Trimming cost V 2 bases and J 3 bases, with 10 bases left between them. CDR3 sequence (DNA): TGTGCCAGCAGCTTACAGGGTGGACCTAATGAAAAACTGTTTTTT. This encodes CASSLQGGPNEKLFF.

This clone was seen a handful of times. The rearrangement links TRBV7-9 to TRBJ1-5, with 10 bases lining up with TRBD1. The CDR3 covers 14 residues. Trimming removed 6 bases from V and 4 bases from J; junction bases left unmatched: 3. Germline-derived CDR1 and CDR2 are SEHNR and FQNEAQ (reference sequence). The CDR3: CASRRQGANQPQHF. In DNA form, the CDR3 reads TGTGCCAGCAGACGACAGGGGGCGAATCAGCCCCAGCATTTT.

As regards this clone: Additional DNA sequences in this sample encode the identical CDR3. This chain links TRBV2 with TRBJ1-2; TRBD1 might be the D (6 bases). Germline assignment: CDR1 SNHLY and CDR2 FYNNEI. Trimming took off 3 bases at V and 0 bases at J, with 11 bases between the two ends. This CDR3 contains 15 residues. In nucleotides, the CDR3 is TGTGCCAGCAGTGAGCCGACAGGAACTAACTATGGCTACACCTTC. Its translation is CASSEPTGTNYGYTF.

This clone was observed once. This chain links TRBV27 with TRBJ2-5; perhaps TRBD2 as D (5 bases). CDR3 length: 14 residues. Trimming took 0 bases from V and 5 from J, leaving 10 bases between them. Germline V CDR1 and CDR2: MNHEY, SMNVEV (reference sequence). The CDR3 nucleotides read TGTGCCAGCAGTTTATCGGCGGGCGGGGAGACCCAGTACTTC. It is translated as CASSLSAGGETQYF.

The V gene is TRBV12-5, the J gene TRBJ1-1; the D is unclear. The length of the CDR3 is 16 residues. The V end lost 0 bases, the J end lost 1 base, and 12 bases lay between the germline ends. CDR1 and CDR2 (germline): LGHNT, FRNRAP. DNA for the CDR3: TGTGCTAGTGGTTTGGTACTCGGTCCAGGGAACACTGAAGCTTTCTTT. This sequence encodes CASGLVLGPGNTEAFF.

This chain uses TRBV19 with TRBJ2-1, with a weak D call TRBD2 (5 bases). The CDR3 totals 13 residues. The ends were cut back, 3 bases at V and 6 bases at J, with 9 bases in the middle. CDR1 is LNHDA and CDR2 is SQIVND in the germline V gene (reference sequence). CDR3 DNA sequence: TGTGCCAGTAGTATTGGGCTAGCCAATGAGCAGTTCTTC. It specifies CASSIGLANEQFF.

This chain joins TRBV7-3 and TRBJ2-3, with 7 bases fitting TRBD2. This CDR3 region has 13 residues. In germline, CDR1 is SGHTA, CDR2 FQGTGA. V gave up 3 bases and J gave up 6 bases; unmatched junction bases: 3. CDR3 sequence: CASSFAGVDTQYF. CDR3 nucleotides: TGTGCCAGCAGCTTTGCGGGAGTCGATACGCAGTATTTT.

This chain uses TRBV2 with TRBJ1-2; a possible D gene is TRBD1 (6 bases). CDR3 size: 14 residues. V was trimmed by 2 bases and J by 6 bases, leaving 13 bases between them. Germline CDR1 reads SNHLY; CDR2 reads FYNNEI. In DNA form, the CDR3 reads TGTGCCAGCAGTGAACGCCGGGGGGCGAATGGCTACACCTTC. It translates to CASSERRGANGYTF.

The chain has TRBV5-1 and TRBJ2-5; perhaps TRBD2 as D (5 bases). Germline CDR1 reads SGHRS; CDR2 reads YFSETQ. Trimming stripped 2 bases from V and 6 bases from J, with 20 bases between. CDR3 size: 16 residues. CDR3 nucleotide sequence: TGCGCCAGCAGCTTAGCGGCAGGTGGGAACGTAAAGACCCAGTACTTC. Protein product: CASSLAAGGNVKTQYF.

This chain uses TRBV4-2 with TRBJ2-3; TRBD2 matches at 8 bases. CDR1 LGHNA and CDR2 YNFKEQ come from the germline V gene. This CDR3 region has 17 residues. J was trimmed by 4 bases and V by 0 bases; bases with no gene match: 9. In DNA, the CDR3 is TGTGCCAGCAGCCAAGAGACTAGCGTAGGGGGGTCAGATACGCAGTATTTT. Translated, it gives CASSQETSVGGSDTQYF.

The gene calls are TRBV10-3 and TRBJ2-7; 7 bases match TRBD1. With V trimmed by 3 bases and J by 0 bases, 2 bases remained unmatched. The CDR3 has 14 residues. Looked up from germline, CDR1 is ENHRY and CDR2 is SYGVKD. CDR3 in amino acids: CAISDRGFSYEQYF. The CDR3 region has the DNA TGTGCCATCAGTGACAGGGGGTTCTCCTACGAGCAGTACTTC.

CDR3 in amino acids: CASSLGSAVNTEAFF. For the CDR3, the DNA is TGTGCCAGCAGCTTAGGGAGTGCGGTGAACACTGAAGCTTTCTTT. The rearrangement joins TRBV7-9 to TRBJ1-1; unclear D gene. CDR3 length: 15 residues. CDR1 is SEHNR and CDR2 is FQNEAQ in the germline V gene (reference sequence). The V end lost 1 base, the J end lost 0 bases, and 9 bases lay between the germline ends. The whole variable domain, filled in from reference TRBV7-9 and TRBJ1-1, reads DTGVSQNPRHKITKRGQNVTFRCDPISEHNRLYWYRQTLGQGPEFLTYFQNEAQLEKSRLLSDRFSAERPKGSFSTLEIQRTEQGDSAMYLCASSLGSAVNTEAFFGQGTRLTVV.

V and J are TRBV5-1 and TRBJ2-7; D may be TRBD1 (6 bases). Germline CDR1 reads SGHRS; CDR2 reads YFSETQ. The CDR3 has 15 residues. V was shortened by 3 bases and J by 5 bases, with 18 bases between the two germline ends. The CDR3: CASSSSGHVGDEQYF. In DNA, the CDR3 is TGCGCCAGCAGCTCCTCGGGACACGTCGGCGACGAGCAGTACTTC. The entire variable domain, with the rest obtained from reference TRBV5-1 and TRBJ2-7, is as follows: KAGVTQTPRYLIKTRGQQVTLSCSPISGHRSVSWYQQTPGQGLQFLFEYFSETQRNKGNFPGRFSGRQFSNSRSEMNVSTLELGDSALYLCASSSSGHVGDEQYFGPGTRLTVT.

This clone was recorded only once. This chain joins TRBV7-8 and TRBJ1-4; 7 nucleotides line up with TRBD1. This CDR3 region has 14 residues. The junction had 2 bases not matched to a gene; V was cut back by 1 base and J by 6 bases. Germline CDR1 SGHVS, CDR2 FQNEAQ. The CDR3: CASSLGQGDEKLFF. CDR3 DNA: TGTGCCAGCAGCTTAGGACAGGGAGATGAAAAACTGTTTTTT. Full variable domain (outside the CDR3, taken from reference TRBV7-8 and TRBJ1-4): GAGVSQSPRYKVAKRGQDVALRCDPISGHVSLFWYQQALGQGPEFLTYFQNEAQLDKSGLPSDRFFAERPEGSVSTLKIQRTQQEDSAVYLCASSLGQGDEKLFFGSGTQLSVL.

V gene TRBV5-6 combines with J gene TRBJ2-5; D not certain. The CDR3 contains 13 residues. The V gene lost 0 bases and the J gene lost 4 bases, with 7 bases spanning the gap. Looked up from germline, CDR1 is SGHDT and CDR2 is YYEEEE. The CDR3: CASSLGATETQYF. Written as DNA, the CDR3 is TGTGCCAGCAGCTTGGGGGCCACAGAGACCCAGTACTTC.

The chain uses TRBV19 and TRBJ2-2, with TRBD2 matching 10 bases. This CDR3 region has 13 residues. The J segment lost 6 bases and the V segment lost 10 bases, leaving 5 bases of the junction unmatched. Germline CDR1 and CDR2: LNHDA and SQIVND (reference sequence). The CDR3, as DNA: TGTGCCACCAAGCGGGGGGGCGCCGGGGAGCTGTTTTTT. This gives the protein CATKRGGAGELFF. The complete variable domain, with remaining parts taken from reference TRBV19 and TRBJ2-2, reads DGGITQSPKYLFRKEGQNVTLSCEQNLNHDAMYWYRQDPGQGLRLIYYSQIVNDFQKGDIAEGYSVSREKKESFPLTVTSAQKNPTAFYLCATKRGGAGELFFGEGSRLTVL.

The rearrangement joins TRBV28 to TRBJ2-7, with a tentative D call TRBD1 (6 bases). The CDR3 covers 12 residues. Trimming took off 5 bases at V and 5 bases at J, with 10 bases between the two ends. CDR1 and CDR2 from the germline V gene are MDHEN and SYDVKM. The CDR3 DNA sequence: TGTGCCAGCAGTCCCCAGGGGAACGAGCAGTACTTC. Amino acids: CASSPQGNEQYF.

The V gene is TRBV30, the J gene TRBJ1-4, with TRBD1 matching over 9 bases. The CDR3 loop spans 15 amino acids. CDR1 is GTSNPN and CDR2 is SVGIG in the germline V gene (reference sequence). The trim removed 2 bases at V and 2 bases at J, leaving 3 bases unmatched. The CDR3 protein is CAWSITGGTNEKLFF. In DNA, the CDR3 is TGTGCCTGGAGTATAACAGGGGGCACTAATGAAAAACTGTTTTTT. The full variable domain, completed using reference TRBV30 and TRBJ1-4, is SQTIHQWPATLVQPVGSPLSLECTVEGTSNPNLYWYRQAAGRGLQLLFYSVGIGQISSEVPQNLSASRPQDRQFILSSKKLLLSDSGFYLCAWSITGGTNEKLFFGSGTQLSVL.

This clone was seen only a few times. The chain uses TRBV29-1 and TRBJ2-1, with 8 bases aligning to TRBD2. Germline V gives CDR1 SQVTM, CDR2 ANQGSEA. This CDR3 is 15 amino acids long. Trimming cost V 2 bases and J 0 bases; bases outside gene matches: 3. The CDR3 loop is CSVELSGSSYNEQFF. The CDR3 DNA is TGCAGCGTTGAACTCAGCGGGAGCTCCTACAATGAGCAGTTCTTC.

A single count supports this clone. The DNA of the CDR3 is TGTGCCAGCAGGCAATACGGGGGGGGCTACGAGCAGTACTTC. This translates into CASRQYGGGYEQYF. This chain uses TRBV27 with TRBJ2-7; 8 bases are shared with TRBD2. This CDR3 comprises 14 residues. Germline loops: CDR1 MNHEY, CDR2 SMNVEV (reference sequence). V was pared by 6 bases and J by 3 bases, with 7 bases of the junction left unmatched.

This clone was picked up one time. CDR3 sequence (DNA): TGCGCCAGCAGCGGGGGACAGGGGTACCAAGAGACCCAGTACTTC. This translates into CASSGGQGYQETQYF. The chain joins TRBV5-1 to TRBJ2-5; 10 bases match TRBD1. V lost 4 bases to trimming and J lost 0 bases; unmatched junction nucleotides: 3. Per germline, CDR1 SGHRS and CDR2 YFSETQ. The CDR3 contains 15 residues.

The rearrangement uses TRBV19 and TRBJ1-4, with TRBD1 matching over 8 bases. Germline V lookup: CDR1 LNHDA, CDR2 SQIVND (reference sequence). V was pared by 9 bases and J by 7 bases, with 10 bases of the junction left unmatched. This CDR3 comprises 14 residues. The CDR3 loop reads CASTRTGLGEKLFF. In DNA, the CDR3 is TGTGCCAGCACCCGGACAGGGTTAGGTGAAAAACTGTTTTTT.

The rearrangement links TRBV7-2 to TRBJ2-2, with D tentatively TRBD2 (6 bases). V was shortened by 6 bases and J by 1 base, with 18 bases between the two germline ends. The length of the CDR3 is 17 residues. The germline V gene has CDR1 SGHTA and CDR2 FQGNSA. CDR3: CASSPYLGGVNTGELFF. The CDR3 DNA reads TGTGCCAGCAGTCCTTACTTGGGCGGGGTGAACACCGGGGAGCTGTTTTTT.